This TCR beta chain was identified during a study of T cell responses to AZD1222 COVID-19 vaccine. V was clipped by 0 bases and J by 4 bases; unmatched bases: 3. Germline V gene data show CDR1 as SGHRS and CDR2 as YFSETQ. There are 14 residues in the CDR3. TCRdb keeps only in-frame clones here, not all; method: immunoSEQ multiplex PCR. The sample lists some 180,000 clones, around 90% occurring once. V is TRBV5-1 and J is TRBJ1-1; 7 bases match TRBD1. This sequence originates from an adult who received the AZD1222 COVID-19 vaccine. This material consisted of peripheral blood, taken 28 days after the second AZD1222 dose. CDR3 loop: CASSLEGQTTEAFF. The CDR3 DNA is TGCGCCAGCAGCTTGGAGGGACAGACCACTGAAGCTTTCTTT. The complete variable domain, with remaining parts taken from reference TRBV5-1 and TRBJ1-1, reads KAGVTQTPRYLIKTRGQQVTLSCSPISGHRSVSWYQQTPGQGLQFLFEYFSETQRNKGNFPGRFSGRQFSNSRSEMNVSTLELGDSALYLCASSLEGQTTEAFFGQGTRLTVV.